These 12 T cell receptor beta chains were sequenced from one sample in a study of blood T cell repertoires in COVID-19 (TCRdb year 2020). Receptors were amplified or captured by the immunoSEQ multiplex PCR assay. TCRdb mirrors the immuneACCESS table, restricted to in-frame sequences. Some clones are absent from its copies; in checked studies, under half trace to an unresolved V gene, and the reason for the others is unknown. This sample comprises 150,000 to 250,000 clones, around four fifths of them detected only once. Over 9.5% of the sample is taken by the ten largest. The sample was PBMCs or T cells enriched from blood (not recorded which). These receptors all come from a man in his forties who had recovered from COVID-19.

CDR3 nucleotides: TGTGCCAACCGGGACAGAGTCGGGGGGACCCAGTACTTC. Translation: CANRDRVGGTQYF. The V and J genes are TRBV7-2 and TRBJ2-5, with D perhaps TRBD1 (7 bases). The V end lost 10 bases, the J end lost 7 bases, and 19 bases lay between the germline ends. From germline, CDR1 is SGHTA and CDR2 FQGNSA. This CDR3 region has 13 residues.

The CDR3 is CASSPAGYLSYEQYF. The DNA for the CDR3 is TGTGCCAGCAGTCCAGCGGGGTATCTTTCCTACGAGCAGTACTTC. The rearrangement uses TRBV27 and TRBJ2-7, with 7 bases matching TRBD2. Germline CDR1 and CDR2: MNHEY and SMNVEV (reference sequence). This CDR3 comprises 15 residues. Losses at the gene ends were 5 bases for V and 1 base for J; bases not matched to a gene: 8.

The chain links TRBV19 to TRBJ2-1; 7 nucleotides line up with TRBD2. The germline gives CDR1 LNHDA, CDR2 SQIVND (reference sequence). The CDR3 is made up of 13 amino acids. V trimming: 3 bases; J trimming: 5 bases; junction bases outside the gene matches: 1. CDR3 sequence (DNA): TGTGCCAGTAGTATGGGACTAAACAATGAGCAGTTCTTC. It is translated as CASSMGLNNEQFF.

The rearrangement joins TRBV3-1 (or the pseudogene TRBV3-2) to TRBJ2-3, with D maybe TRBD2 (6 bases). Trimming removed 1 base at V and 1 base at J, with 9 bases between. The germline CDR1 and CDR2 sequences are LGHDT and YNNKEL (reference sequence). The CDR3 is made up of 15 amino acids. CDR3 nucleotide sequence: TGTGCCAGCAGCCAAGTTCCGGGAGGCACAGATACGCAGTATTTT. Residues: CASSQVPGGTDTQYF.

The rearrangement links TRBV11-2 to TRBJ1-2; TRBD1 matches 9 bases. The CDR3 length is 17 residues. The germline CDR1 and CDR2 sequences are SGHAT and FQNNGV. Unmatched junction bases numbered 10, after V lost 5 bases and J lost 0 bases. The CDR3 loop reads CASSPHLRTGANYGYTF. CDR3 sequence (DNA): TGTGCCAGCAGCCCCCATCTCCGGACAGGGGCTAACTATGGCTACACCTTC.

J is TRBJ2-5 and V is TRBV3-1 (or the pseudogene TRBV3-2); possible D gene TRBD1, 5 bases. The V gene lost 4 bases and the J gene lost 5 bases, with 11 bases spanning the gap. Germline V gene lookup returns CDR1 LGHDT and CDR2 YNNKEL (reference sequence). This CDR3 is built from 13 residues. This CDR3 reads CASSPQGRETQYF. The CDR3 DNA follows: TGTGCCAGCAGCCCGCAGGGTCGGGAGACCCAGTACTTC.

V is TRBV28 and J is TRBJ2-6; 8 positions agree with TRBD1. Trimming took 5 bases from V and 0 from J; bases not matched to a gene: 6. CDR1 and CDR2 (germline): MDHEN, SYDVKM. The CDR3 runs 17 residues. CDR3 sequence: CASSPRTGFSGANVLTF. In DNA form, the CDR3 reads TGTGCCAGCAGTCCACGGACAGGGTTCTCTGGGGCCAACGTCCTGACTTTC.

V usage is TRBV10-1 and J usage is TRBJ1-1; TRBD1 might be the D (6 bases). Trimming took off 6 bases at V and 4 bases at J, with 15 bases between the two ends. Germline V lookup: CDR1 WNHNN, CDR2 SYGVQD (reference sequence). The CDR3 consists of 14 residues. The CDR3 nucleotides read TGCGCCAGCAGCATCCGGAGGACAGCCACTGAAGCTTTCTTT. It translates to CASSIRRTATEAFF.

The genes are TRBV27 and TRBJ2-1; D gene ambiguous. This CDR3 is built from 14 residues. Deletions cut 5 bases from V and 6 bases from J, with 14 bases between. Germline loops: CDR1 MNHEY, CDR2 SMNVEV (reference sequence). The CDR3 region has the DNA TGTGCCAGCAGTCAGGCTTACCCCCCCAATGAGCAGTTCTTC. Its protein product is CASSQAYPPNEQFF.

CDR3 DNA: TGTGCCAGCTCACCACCGTCGAGGGGGTCCACTGAAGCTTTCTTT. This encodes CASSPPSRGSTEAFF. V is TRBV18 and J is TRBJ1-1; a possible D gene is TRBD1 (6 bases). CDR1 is KGHSH and CDR2 is LQKENI in the germline V gene. Trimming left V 0 bases short and J 4 bases short, with 12 bases between. CDR3 length equals 15 residues. The whole variable domain, remainder taken from reference TRBV18 and TRBJ1-1, is NAGVMQNPRHLVRRRGQEARLRCSPMKGHSHVYWYRQLPEEGLKFMVYLQKENIIDESGMPKERFSAEFPKEGPSILRIQQVVRGDSAAYFCASSPPSRGSTEAFFGQGTRLTVV.

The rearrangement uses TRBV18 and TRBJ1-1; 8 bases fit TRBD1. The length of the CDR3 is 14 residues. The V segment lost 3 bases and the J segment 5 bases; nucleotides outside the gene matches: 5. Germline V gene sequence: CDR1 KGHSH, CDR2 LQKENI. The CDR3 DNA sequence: TGTGCCAGCTCACCTGGACAGGGACGGACTGAAGCTTTCTTT. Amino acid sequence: CASSPGQGRTEAFF.

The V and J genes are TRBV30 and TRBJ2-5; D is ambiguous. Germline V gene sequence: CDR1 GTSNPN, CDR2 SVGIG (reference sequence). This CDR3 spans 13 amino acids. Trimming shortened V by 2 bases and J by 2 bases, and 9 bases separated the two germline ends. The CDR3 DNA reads TGTGCCTGGAGTAGGAGAGAACAAGAGACCCAGTACTTC. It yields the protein CAWSRREQETQYF. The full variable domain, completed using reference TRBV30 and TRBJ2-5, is SQTIHQWPATLVQPVGSPLSLECTVEGTSNPNLYWYRQAAGRGLQLLFYSVGIGQISSEVPQNLSASRPQDRQFILSSKKLLLSDSGFYLCAWSRREQETQYFGPGTRLLVL.